Listed below are T cell receptor beta chains from one sample, sequenced in a study of T cell responses to AZD1222 COVID-19 vaccine. Assay used: immunoSEQ multiplex PCR; TCRdb lists only in-frame clones, some missing. The sample shows 110,000 to 150,000 clones, 80% to 95% of them seen only once. The specimen comprised peripheral blood, sampled on day 0 of AZD1222 vaccination. Receptors originate from an adult in good health. Both conserved end residues are part of each CDR3. The order of the fields is clone size, V gene, D gene, J gene, CDR3 DNA, CDR3 protein. A D gene is named only where the DNA matches it firmly. Clone size is given for some rows only: seen once, a few or many times, or a class if the clone is expanded.

once	TRBV18	.	TRBJ1-1	TGTGCCAGCTCACCACCCAGCGTCACTGAAGCTTTCTTT	CASSPPSVTEAFF
.	TRBV27	TRBD1	TRBJ1-1	TGTGCCAGCGGACTATGGGACAGCAACACTGAAGCTTTCTTT	CASGLWDSNTEAFF
.	TRBV28	TRBD1	TRBJ1-1	TGTGCCAGCAGTTCACAGGGGACGGGAAACACTGAAGCTTTCTTT	CASSSQGTGNTEAFF
.	TRBV12-3/TRBV12-4	.	TRBJ1-1	TGTGCCAGCAGTGATACTCCAGCCACTGAAGCTTTCTTT	CASSDTPATEAFF
.	TRBV7-9	.	TRBJ2-7	TGTGCCAGCAGCTTATCGCAGATCTACGAGCAGTACTTC	CASSLSQIYEQYF
.	TRBV6-1	.	TRBJ1-5	TGTGCCAGCAGTGAAGTTATTATGGGGGACCAGCCCCAGCATTTT	CASSEVIMGDQPQHF
.	TRBV12-3/TRBV12-4	.	TRBJ2-7	TGTGCCAGCAGTTTACGGGGTTACGAGCAGTACTTC	CASSLRGYEQYF
.	TRBV28	.	TRBJ1-5	TGTGCCAGCAGCCCGGGGGGTTCCTGGGACAATCAGCCCCAGCATTTT	CASSPGGSWDNQPQHF
.	TRBV6-2/TRBV6-3	.	TRBJ1-1	TGTGCCAGCAGTCTTCCTGACACCCCCGGCACTGAAGCTTTCTTT	CASSLPDTPGTEAFF
once	TRBV3-1/TRBV3-2	TRBD1	TRBJ1-4	TGTGCCAGCAGCCAGCAGGGACAGGGGTTTGAAAAACTGTTTTTT	CASSQQGQGFEKLFF
.	TRBV5-1	.	TRBJ2-7	TGCGCCAGCAGCTTGGCCGGGCGGCTAGCTGTCTACGAGCAGTACTTC	CASSLAGRLAVYEQYF
.	TRBV12-3/TRBV12-4	.	TRBJ2-5	TGTGCCAGCAGTCCGGGGGACATGGAGACCCAGTACTTC	CASSPGDMETQYF
few	TRBV7-7	TRBD2	TRBJ2-7	TGTGCTAGCAGCTTGAGAGCGGGAGGGTTCTACGAGCAGTACTTC	CASSLRAGGFYEQYF
.	TRBV27	TRBD1	TRBJ1-2	TGTGCCAGCAGTATAACAGGGGTCGGTGGCTACACCTTC	CASSITGVGGYTF
few	TRBV27	TRBD2	TRBJ2-7	TGTGCCAGCAGCGAGCGGGACTCCTACGAGCAGTACTTC	CASSERDSYEQYF
.	TRBV12-3/TRBV12-4	.	TRBJ2-1	TGTGCCAGCAGTTTTTACGTGGGCCAGTTCTTC	CASSFYVGQFF
.	TRBV6-1	.	TRBJ1-5	TGTGCCAGCAGTGAAAGACAGAATCAGCCCCAGCATTTT	CASSERQNQPQHF
.	TRBV11-2	TRBD2	TRBJ2-5	TGTGCCAGCAGCTTGGTCCCGGGACTAGCGGCGCAAGAGACCCAGTACTTC	CASSLVPGLAAQETQYF
.	TRBV28	.	TRBJ2-7	TGTGCCAGCAGACCTCAAAGGGTGTACGTCGTGCAGTACTTC	CASRPQRVYVVQYF
.	TRBV14	.	TRBJ2-7	TGTGCCAGCAGCCTTGGTGGACCCCTCCAGCAGTACTTC	CASSLGGPLQQYF
.	TRBV6-5	.	TRBJ1-5	TGTGCCAGCAGTCGGGGGCCAGGGAGCAATCAGCCCCAGCATTTT	CASSRGPGSNQPQHF
once	TRBV28	.	TRBJ2-7	TGTGCCAGCAGCGGGGCTGGGAGCTCCTACGAGCAGTACTTC	CASSGAGSSYEQYF
.	TRBV5-1	.	TRBJ1-6	TGCGCCAGCAGCTGGGCCCGGGGTAACTCACCCCTCCACTTT	CASSWARGNSPLHF
.	TRBV19	.	TRBJ1-2	TGTGCCAGTGGGGAGAGGACAGCGGATTTTAACTATGGCTACACCTTC	CASGERTADFNYGYTF
.	TRBV5-1	.	TRBJ2-5	TGCGCCAGCAGCTTGGAGGGGACGCTAGAGACCCAGTACTTC	CASSLEGTLETQYF
once	TRBV28	TRBD2	TRBJ2-2	TGTGCCAGCAGCCTGGGGACTAGCGGGAGAGGCACCGGGGAGCTGTTTTTT	CASSLGTSGRGTGELFF
once	TRBV6-5	.	TRBJ2-7	TGTGCCAGCAGATTTTCAGGGGCCCCCTACGAGCAGTACTTC	CASRFSGAPYEQYF
few	TRBV7-9	TRBD1	TRBJ1-5	TGTGCCAGCAGCTTAGGGACCGGGACAGGGGGCAATCAGCCCCAGCATTTT	CASSLGTGTGGNQPQHF
.	TRBV5-1	.	TRBJ2-2	TGCGCCAGCAGCTTCCGGGACTCCCCGAGGGGCGGGGAGCTGTTTTTT	CASSFRDSPRGGELFF
.	TRBV25-1	.	TRBJ1-1	TGTGCCAGCAGTGAACGGGCCGTAAAAGAAGCTTTCTTT	CASSERAVKEAFF
once	TRBV3-1/TRBV3-2	TRBD2	TRBJ2-7	TGTGCCAGCAGCCAAGAACTAGCGGGTGGGAAGGAGCAGTACTTC	CASSQELAGGKEQYF
.	TRBV19	.	TRBJ1-2	TGTGCCAGTAGTGTTTCCGTTCCCGGACGGAGCTATGGCTACACCTTC	CASSVSVPGRSYGYTF
.	TRBV5-1	TRBD1	TRBJ2-7	TGCGCCAGCAAACAGGGGCACATGGACGAGCAGTACTTC	CASKQGHMDEQYF
.	TRBV29-1	.	TRBJ2-1	TGCAGCGTTGAACAGGGGTACAATGAGCAGTTCTTC	CSVEQGYNEQFF